The entry below gives a single TCR beta chain sequence along with its context. What it binds is unknown. The data are from a study of a mutant IDH1 vaccine in newly diagnosed glioma. Study context: Patients got radiotherapy, temozolomide, or both beforehand, and most got both. Study results and limitations: It seemed that pseudoprogression was not linked to changes in the top peripheral T cell clonotypes.

Time point indicated: week 35, safety follow-up. A single vaccine dose contained 300 ug of mutant IDH1 20-mer peptide, and topical imiquimod was used with it. The CDR3 runs to 16 residues. The V gene end was trimmed by 4 bases and the J gene end by 3 bases; junction bases not matched to a gene: 10. Germline V gives CDR1 MGHRA, CDR2 YSYEKL. Only in-frame clones appear in the TCRdb table, and some are missing; sequencing was by immunoSEQ multiplex PCR. Here the sample spans some 46,000 clones, over 80% being singletons. Sequenced material: PBMCs, taken from a glioma patient whose treatment included an IDH1 peptide vaccine. The sequence derives from a man in his forties or fifties with glioma. The V and J genes are TRBV4-1 and TRBJ1-2, with TRBD1 identical over 8 bases. This CDR3 reads CASSRIYRGEDYGYTF. As DNA, the CDR3 is TGCGCCAGCAGCCGGATATACAGGGGGGAAGACTATGGCTACACCTTC.